A single T cell receptor (beta chain) is shown here with its context. The antigen remains unidentified. This sample was taken from a study of T cell clusters in autoimmune cytopenias. Per germline, CDR1 SGHNT and CDR2 YENEEA. This CDR3 is built from 14 residues. TRB was amplified by touch-down multiplex PCR, primer pools A and B combined. TCRdb reprocessed the multiplex PCR reads and stores each CDR3 protein as one record, lacking DNA. The table for this sample gives 5,000 to 6,500 distinct CDR3 sequences. Overall study results and limits: The T cell clusters came from computational analysis alone and lack functional validation.

TRB was amplified from 250 ng of peripheral blood genomic DNA per sample. Separately, the same data were catalogued under a study of T cell repertoires in aging, cancer and after chemotherapy. From that report: Median generation probability rose over the chemotherapy interval in each cancer cohort, suggesting rebound thymic output. The repertoire data cannot show anything about immunological memory following chemotherapy.

The chain employs TRBV11-3 and TRBJ1-6. The sequence was obtained from a human donor in good health. Sequencing was done on a sample of peripheral blood. This chain's CDR3 is CASSLNVRISPLHF.